A single T cell receptor (beta chain) is shown here with its context. The data derive from a study of OX40 agonist ivuxolimab in advanced cancers. Study background: The dose-escalation cohort was around 83% male, with a mean age of about 56 years, ranging roughly 20 to 90.

The germline CDR1 and CDR2 sequences are SGHRS and YFSETQ. V was shortened by 1 base and J by 0 bases, with 4 bases between the two germline ends. The CDR3 extends over 14 amino acids. Generated by immunoSEQ multiplex PCR, the TCRdb table keeps only in-frame clones and is missing some. The sample carries some 40,000 clones, approximately 90% recorded once. The sequence was collected from an adult with an advanced solid tumor such as melanoma, head and neck, liver or kidney cancer. The source material was CD4+ or CD8+ T cells sorted from blood, sampled in a trial of the OX40 agonist ivuxolimab. This rearrangement joins TRBV5-1 to TRBJ2-2; D call uncertain. CDR3 DNA: TGCGCCAGCAGCTTGACTTCGAACACCGGGGAGCTGTTTTTT. Residues: CASSLTSNTGELFF.